This TCR beta chain was sequenced in a study of CD8 T cells in ankylosing spondylitis. Study conclusions and caveats: There was reportedly significant enrichment of clones that were disease-linked in matched ankylosing spondylitis synovial fluid.

Using its own MiXCR run on the 5' RACE reads, TCRdb lists one record per CDR3 protein. The repertoire has around 150,000 distinct CDR3 sequences, around 19% of them found once; the top ten carry about 8.3%. Germline V lookup: CDR1 KGHDR, CDR2 SFDVKD. The CDR3 is 12 residues long. Trimming left V 8 bases short and J 7 bases short, with 11 bases between. On this clonotype itself: Its antigen is unknown.

The chain carries TRBV24-1 and TRBJ2-1; the D gene is possibly TRBD1 (6 bases). The clonotype was recovered from a male donor with ankylosing spondylitis or in good health (not recorded which). Sequencing input: blood, either unsorted or a sorted T cell fraction (not recorded which). The CDR3 sequence is CATKDSLNEQFF. DNA for the CDR3: TGTGCCACCAAGGACAGTCTGAATGAGCAGTTCTTC.